Below are 25 T cell receptor beta chains sequenced from a single sample in a study of blood T cell repertoires in COVID-19. Sequencing used immunoSEQ multiplex PCR; TCRdb keeps in-frame clones, though not all of them. This table has under 350,000 clones, 80% to 90% appearing once. Input material: PBMCs or T cells enriched from blood (not recorded which). The origin of the receptors is a young man who had recovered from COVID-19.

The chain uses TRBV28 and TRBJ2-3; D is undetermined. The germline V and J ends were trimmed by 1 base and 2 bases, with 16 bases remaining between them. CDR3 size: 17 residues. Germline lookup yields CDR1 MDHEN and CDR2 SYDVKM. In nucleotides, the CDR3 is TGTGCCAGCAGTTTATTGGCCAGGTTTAAACCCACAGATACGCAGTATTTT. Translated: CASSLLARFKPTDTQYF.

This clone came up a few times. The chain has TRBV5-1 and TRBJ2-5, with 7 nucleotides matching TRBD1. J was trimmed by 3 bases and V by 4 bases; bases with no gene match: 9. The CDR3 is made up of 15 amino acids. Germline assignment: CDR1 SGHRS and CDR2 YFSETQ. CDR3 in DNA: TGCGCCAGCAGCACCCTGACAGGGTTGGAAGAGACCCAGTACTTC. It encodes CASSTLTGLEETQYF.

CDR3 nucleotides: TGTGCCAGCAGTTACTCGCGGGGGACGGGTGAAGCTTTCTTT. Amino acid sequence: CASSYSRGTGEAFF. The J gene is TRBJ1-1, the V gene TRBV6-5, with D perhaps TRBD1 (5 bases). Germline V gene sequence: CDR1 MNHEY, CDR2 SVGAGI. The germline V and J ends were trimmed by 0 bases and 7 bases, with 12 bases remaining between them. This CDR3 comprises 14 residues.

This chain's CDR3 is CASSQITAARLVIHEQFF. The CDR3 coding sequence is TGTGCCAGCAGCCAAATCACCGCCGCTAGACTAGTGATCCATGAGCAGTTCTTC. V gene TRBV4-2 combines with J gene TRBJ2-1, with D maybe TRBD2 (6 bases). The ends were cut back, 2 bases at V and 8 bases at J, with 25 bases in the middle. The CDR3 is 18 residues long. Germline V gene sequence: CDR1 LGHNA, CDR2 YNFKEQ.

This chain uses TRBV2 with TRBJ2-1; D possibly corresponds to TRBD1 (6 bases). V lost 11 bases and J lost 5, with 19 bases in between. The CDR3 is 14 amino acids. Germline loops: CDR1 SNHLY, CDR2 FYNNEI. The CDR3 reads CAPRKQGLHNEQFF. In DNA form, the CDR3 reads TGTGCCCCCCGTAAGCAGGGGCTACACAATGAGCAGTTCTTC.

The chain uses TRBV7-2 and TRBJ2-2, with D possibly TRBD2 on 6 matching bases. The CDR3 spans 16 residues. From germline, CDR1 is SGHTA and CDR2 FQGNSA. Trimming stripped 4 bases from V and 6 bases from J, with 18 bases between. CDR3 loop: CASSSNSGVGAGELFF. The CDR3 region has the DNA TGTGCCAGCAGCTCAAATAGCGGAGTTGGGGCCGGGGAGCTGTTTTTT. The full variable domain, in which reference TRBV7-2 and TRBJ2-2 provide the parts outside the CDR3, is GAGVSQSPSNKVTEKGKDVELRCDPISGHTALYWYRQSLGQGLEFLIYFQGNSAPDKSGLPSDRFSAERTGGSVSTLTIQRTQQEDSAVYLCASSSNSGVGAGELFFGEGSRLTVL.

The chain carries TRBV18 and TRBJ1-5; 10 bases map to TRBD1. Germline V CDR1 and CDR2: KGHSH, LQKENI. CDR3 size: 15 residues. Unmatched junction bases numbered 8, after V lost 3 bases and J lost 9 bases. CDR3 loop: CASSPGQGTMGPQHF. The CDR3 DNA is TGTGCCAGCTCACCGGGACAGGGGACCATGGGGCCCCAGCATTTT.

For the CDR3, the DNA is TGTGCCAGCAAATGGATGGCGGGGGGGGTCTACGAGCAGTACTTC. Protein: CASKWMAGGVYEQYF. The rearrangement uses TRBV5-5 and TRBJ2-7, with 9 bases fitting TRBD2. V was pared by 6 bases and J by 3 bases, with 10 bases of the junction left unmatched. CDR1 SGHKS and CDR2 YYEKEE come from the germline V gene (reference sequence). The CDR3 covers 15 residues.

The gene calls are TRBV10-1 and TRBJ2-1, with D perhaps TRBD1 (5 bases). The length of the CDR3 is 17 residues. With 0 bases removed from V and 1 base from J, the gap between germline ends came to 13 bases. CDR1 WNHNN and CDR2 SYGVQD come from the germline V gene (reference sequence). The CDR3 reads CASSESRRTGSYNEQFF. As DNA, the CDR3 is TGCGCCAGCAGTGAGTCTAGGAGAACAGGTTCCTACAATGAGCAGTTCTTC.

The chain combines TRBV18 with TRBJ1-1, with D possibly being TRBD1 (5 bases). The V end was cut by 2 bases, the J end by 6 bases, with 7 bases between. CDR3 length: 12 amino acids. Germline CDR1 is KGHSH and CDR2 is LQKENI. CDR3 region: CASSPKGSEAFF. For the CDR3, the DNA is TGTGCCAGCTCACCAAAGGGGTCTGAAGCTTTCTTT.

V gene TRBV5-6 combines with J gene TRBJ2-5; weak D call: TRBD1 (6 bases). This CDR3 contains 16 residues. Trimming pared 2 bases from V and 7 bases from J, leaving 21 bases between. Germline values: CDR1 SGHDT, CDR2 YYEEEE. In nucleotides, the CDR3 is TGTGCCAGCAGCTTAACAGGGAAACCAGTCGGGTGGACCCAGTACTTC. Translating gives CASSLTGKPVGWTQYF.

The chain has TRBV7-9 and TRBJ2-1; 8 positions agree with TRBD1. The V gene's germline CDR1 is SEHNR and CDR2 FQNEAQ (reference sequence). V shed 6 bases and J 8 bases; nucleotides not matched to a gene: 12. The CDR3 consists of 15 residues. Written as DNA, the CDR3 is TGTGCCAGCAGTCCCGGGACAGGAGCGTCGGATGAGCAGTTCTTC. This translates into CASSPGTGASDEQFF.

The chain joins TRBV2 to TRBJ1-1; TRBD1 is a possible D gene (6 bases). CDR1 SNHLY and CDR2 FYNNEI come from the germline V gene. This CDR3 has 13 residues. With 6 bases removed from V and 3 bases from J, the gap between germline ends came to 11 bases. DNA for the CDR3: TGTGCCAGCAGGGGCAGGGGCTACACTGAAGCTTTCTTT. It encodes CASRGRGYTEAFF.

V gene TRBV2 combines with J gene TRBJ1-4; D is undetermined. V was trimmed by 0 bases and J by 7 bases, leaving 9 bases between them. Germline V gene lookup returns CDR1 SNHLY and CDR2 FYNNEI. The CDR3 spans 14 residues. Written as DNA, the CDR3 is TGTGCCAGCAGTGAAGCTGGAGACGGTGAAAAACTGTTTTTT. Translation gives CASSEAGDGEKLFF.

The V gene is TRBV6-5, the J gene TRBJ2-2; D is unclear. Germline CDR1 is MNHEY and CDR2 is SVGAGI. Trimming took 0 bases from V and 0 from J, leaving 5 bases between them. CDR3 length: 15 residues. Written as DNA, the CDR3 is TGTGCCAGCAGTTACTCGTCCGCGAACACCGGGGAGCTGTTTTTT. This gives the protein CASSYSSANTGELFF.

Of note for this clone: A junction boundary mismatches the germline segment, possibly from a read error. The chain carries TRBV20-1 and TRBJ2-5; TRBD1 might be the D (6 bases). The CDR3 length is 9 residues. Germline loops: CDR1 DFQATT, CDR2 SNEGSKA (reference sequence). The CDR3 loop is CRADRPADF. CDR3 nucleotide sequence: TGCAGGGCAGACAGGCCGGCGGACTTC.

The chain carries TRBV24-1 and TRBJ2-3; 7 positions match TRBD2. Germline CDR1 reads KGHDR; CDR2 reads SFDVKD. This CDR3 comprises 16 residues. The ends lost 0 bases at V and 0 bases at J; junction bases unmatched: 2. The CDR3, as DNA: TGTGCCACCAGTGATTTGGCTAGCGGTAGCACAGATACGCAGTATTTT. Its translation: CATSDLASGSTDTQYF.

A few counts support this clone. The V gene is TRBV24-1, the J gene TRBJ1-2, with 10 bases matching TRBD1. The CDR3 spans 17 residues. Losses at the gene ends were 4 bases for V and 4 bases for J; bases not matched to a gene: 11. In germline, CDR1 is KGHDR, CDR2 SFDVKD. CDR3 in amino acids: CATSEAQATGGTYGYTF. The CDR3 DNA is TGTGCCACCAGTGAGGCCCAAGCGACAGGGGGCACCTATGGCTACACCTTC.

This chain joins TRBV15 and TRBJ2-5; D is uncertain. This CDR3 contains 13 residues. Deletions cut 0 bases from V and 0 bases from J, with 2 bases between. CDR1 is LNHNV, CDR2 YYDKDF, per germline (reference sequence). CDR3 in DNA: TGTGCCACCAGCAGAGATAACCAAGAGACCCAGTACTTC. This sequence encodes CATSRDNQETQYF.

Points on this clone: Different DNA sequences within this sample yield the same CDR3. The chain recombines TRBV6-5 with TRBJ1-4, with no clear D. CDR3 length equals 15 residues. V dropped 2 bases and J dropped 2 bases, with 9 bases sitting between them. Germline V CDR1 and CDR2: MNHEY, SVGAGI. The CDR3 DNA follows: TGTGCCAGCAGTTACGGAGGAGGGACTAATGAAAAACTGTTTTTT. The encoded protein is CASSYGGGTNEKLFF.

The rearrangement joins TRBV18 to TRBJ2-2; 7 bases match TRBD1. Germline CDR1 and CDR2: KGHSH and LQKENI. This CDR3 is built from 15 residues. V shed 6 bases and J 0 bases; nucleotides not matched to a gene: 4. CDR3 amino acids: CASSLQGSNTGELFF. The CDR3 DNA reads as TGTGCCAGCTCGCTACAGGGGTCGAACACCGGGGAGCTGTTTTTT.

The V and J genes are TRBV5-1 and TRBJ2-5; D is perhaps TRBD2 (5 bases). Germline assignment: CDR1 SGHRS and CDR2 YFSETQ. Trimming pared 2 bases from V and 2 bases from J, leaving 7 bases between. CDR3 length: 13 amino acids. The DNA for the CDR3 is TGCGCCAGCAGCTTCCGGGAACAAGAGACCCAGTACTTC. This encodes CASSFREQETQYF.

The genes are TRBV27 and TRBJ1-1, with D possibly being TRBD1 (5 bases). Germline loops: CDR1 MNHEY, CDR2 SMNVEV (reference sequence). V gave up 5 bases and J gave up 4 bases, with 11 bases separating them. The CDR3 loop spans 13 amino acids. The CDR3 here is CASSPDSFTEAFF. In nucleotides, the CDR3 is TGTGCCAGCAGTCCCGACAGTTTCACTGAAGCTTTCTTT.

The genes are TRBV2 and TRBJ2-5; possibly TRBD2 for D (6 bases). This CDR3 comprises 14 residues. Trimming took 4 bases from V and 3 from J, leaving 12 bases between them. Germline values: CDR1 SNHLY, CDR2 FYNNEI. The CDR3 sequence: CASSAPSVEETQYF. The CDR3 DNA follows: TGTGCCAGCAGTGCGCCTAGCGTAGAAGAGACCCAGTACTTC.

This clone occurred once. V is TRBV2 and J is TRBJ2-2; 11 nucleotides line up with TRBD2. V was pared by 8 bases and J by 4 bases, with 3 bases of the junction left unmatched. CDR3 length: 14 residues. Germline-derived CDR1 and CDR2 are SNHLY and FYNNEI. The CDR3 bases are TGTGCCAGCCAGCTAGCGGGGGGCACCGGGGAGCTGTTTTTT. Translating it yields CASQLAGGTGELFF.